The rows below give T cell receptor beta chains drawn from one sample of a study of PD-1 blockade in classical Hodgkin lymphoma. Clones were read by immunoSEQ multiplex PCR, and TCRdb kept only the in-frame ones, dropping some. This table has under 20,000 clones, roughly four fifths appearing once. Specimen: CD4+ T cells from blood, collected before the fourth cycle of nivolumab. These receptors were taken from a human donor with classical Hodgkin lymphoma. Both conserved end residues are part of each CDR3. The order of the fields is D gene, clone size, J gene, V gene, CDR3 DNA, CDR3 protein. The D gene is left open where the match is weak. Rows may omit the clone size; those that give it use once, few, many or a size class.

.	.	TRBJ1-1	TRBV9	TGTGCCAGCAGCGTAGCTCCCTCGAACACTGAAGCTTTCTTT	CASSVAPSNTEAFF
TRBD2	.	TRBJ2-2	TRBV7-9	TGTGCCAGCAGCACAGGAGCGGGGGGAGGCACCGGGGAGCTGTTTTTT	CASSTGAGGGTGELFF
.	.	TRBJ2-5	TRBV10-2	TGCGCCACCCGACGGGAAGAAGAGACCCAGTACTTC	CATRREEETQYF
.	.	TRBJ1-4	TRBV27	TGTGCCAGCAGTTTGTCGAGGGGGGAGTGGTACGAAAAACTGTTTTTT	CASSLSRGEWYEKLFF
.	.	TRBJ2-7	TRBV5-4	TGTGCCAGCAGCTTGCTAGGACAGTTCTCCTACGAGCAGTACTTC	CASSLLGQFSYEQYF
.	.	TRBJ2-3	TRBV7-7	TGTGCTAGCAGCTTAAGTGCAGTCACAGATACGCAGTATTTT	CASSLSAVTDTQYF
.	.	TRBJ2-5	TRBV11-2	TGTGCCAGCAGCCTGTCCGGGAATATTAGGGGGGAGACCCAGTACTTC	CASSLSGNIRGETQYF
.	.	TRBJ2-7	TRBV5-4	TGTGCCAGCAGCTTGAGGGGGACCTACGAGCAGTACTTC	CASSLRGTYEQYF
.	.	TRBJ1-1	TRBV2	TGTGCCAGCAGTGCGCCGTGGACCCCTGAAGCTTTCTTT	CASSAPWTPEAFF
TRBD1	.	TRBJ2-5	TRBV5-1	TGCGCCAGCAGCTCCCCGGACAGGTTAATCAAAGAGACCCAGTACTTC	CASSSPDRLIKETQYF
TRBD2	.	TRBJ2-7	TRBV10-2	TGCGCCAGCAGTGAGTTCGTTTCTAGCGGGCAGTACTTC	CASSEFVSSGQYF
.	.	TRBJ2-3	TRBV9	TGTGCCAGCAGCGTATCCGGGGCGAGCACAGATACGCAGTATTTT	CASSVSGASTDTQYF
TRBD1	.	TRBJ1-6	TRBV7-9	TGTGCCACCAACAGGGGTCTCAATTCACCCCTCCACTTT	CATNRGLNSPLHF
.	.	TRBJ2-5	TRBV29-1	TGCAGCGTTGCCCCAGGGGGGGAGACCCAGTACTTC	CSVAPGGETQYF
.	.	TRBJ2-1	TRBV28	TGTGCCAGCAGTTTCCATGAGCAGTTCTTC	CASSFHEQFF
TRBD2	.	TRBJ2-1	TRBV5-8	TGTGCCAGCAGCCCAACTAGCGGGAAGCTATACAATGAGCAGTTCTTC	CASSPTSGKLYNEQFF
TRBD1	few	TRBJ1-5	TRBV6-1	TGTGCCAGCAGTGAGGGTACAGGGGGAGGGCAGCCCCAGCATTTT	CASSEGTGGGQPQHF
TRBD1	few	TRBJ1-6	TRBV6-6	TGTGCCAGCAGTAACACAAGACAGGGGGATAATTCACCCCTCCACTTT	CASSNTRQGDNSPLHF
.	few	TRBJ2-7	TRBV2	TGTGCCAGCAGGGTCTCGCGGGAGCAGTACTTC	CASRVSREQYF
.	.	TRBJ2-5	TRBV6-5	TGTGCCAGCAGTTACTCGTGGGGACACCAAGAGACCCAGTACTTC	CASSYSWGHQETQYF
.	once	TRBJ2-3	TRBV11-2	TGTGCCAGCAGCTTGGCACGGGGAGCCTTCCAAGATACGCAGTATTTT	CASSLARGAFQDTQYF
.	.	TRBJ2-7	TRBV6-5	TGTGCCAGCAGTTACTCGTTAGGGAGCTCCTACGAGCAGTACTTC	CASSYSLGSSYEQYF
.	.	TRBJ1-2	TRBV5-1	TGCGCCAGCAGCTTGTTGCCATTCGACTATGGCTACACCTTC	CASSLLPFDYGYTF
TRBD2	.	TRBJ2-2	TRBV10-2	TGCGCCAGCACGTCTCTTCTAGCGGGGGCCACCGGGGAGCTGTTTTTT	CASTSLLAGATGELFF
.	medium-sized	TRBJ1-2	TRBV29-1	TGCAGCGTTGAAGATATCCACTATGGCTACACCTTC	CSVEDIHYGYTF
.	.	TRBJ1-5	TRBV6-5	TGTGCCAGCAGTTACTCGAGATGGAATAGCAATCAGCCCCAGCATTTT	CASSYSRWNSNQPQHF
.	.	TRBJ2-7	TRBV5-1	TGCGCCAGCAGCTTGACCGGGTCCTCCTACGAGCAGTACTTC	CASSLTGSSYEQYF
.	.	TRBJ2-1	TRBV29-1	TGCAGCGTTTGGGGGACGGGGGCAGGTGAGCAGTTCTTC	CSVWGTGAGEQFF
TRBD2	.	TRBJ2-1	TRBV28	TGTGCCAGCAGTTTTAGCGGGAGTGTCTCCTACAATGAGCAGTTCTTC	CASSFSGSVSYNEQFF
.	.	TRBJ2-1	TRBV19	TGTGCCAGTAGTACGGGGACGTACTACAATGAGCAGTTCTTC	CASSTGTYYNEQFF
TRBD1	.	TRBJ1-1	TRBV6-5	TGTGCCAGCAGTTACTCAGGACAGGCTGAAGCTTTCTTT	CASSYSGQAEAFF
.	.	TRBJ1-5	TRBV28	TGTGCCAGCAGTGTTTGGGATCAGCCCCAGCATTTT	CASSVWDQPQHF
TRBD1	.	TRBJ2-7	TRBV11-3	TGTGCCAGCAGCTTAGATACAGGGGCCTACGAGCAGTACTTC	CASSLDTGAYEQYF
TRBD2	.	TRBJ2-1	TRBV5-4	TGTGCCAGCAGCTCAGGGACTATCTCTGAGCAGTTCTTC	CASSSGTISEQFF
TRBD1	once	TRBJ2-5	TRBV5-1	TGCGCCAGCAGCTTGGATTTCCCGGGACAGGGGCGGTACCAAGAGACCCAGTACTTC	CASSLDFPGQGRYQETQYF
.	.	TRBJ1-3	TRBV11-2	TGTGCCAGCAGCTTAGATGGGGTCAATGGAAACACCATATATTTT	CASSLDGVNGNTIYF
.	.	TRBJ1-5	TRBV21-1	TGTGCCAGCCCCTCCTGGGGGAGCAATCAGCCCCAGCATTTT	CASPSWGSNQPQHF
TRBD2	.	TRBJ2-1	TRBV18	TGTGCCAGCTCAGAACTAGCGGGCAGCTCCTACAATGAGCAGTTCTTC	CASSELAGSSYNEQFF
.	.	TRBJ2-3	TRBV18	TGTGCCAGCTCACCACTCCCAGACGATACGCAGTATTTT	CASSPLPDDTQYF
.	few	TRBJ1-1	TRBV27	TGTGCCAGCAGTTCTAACTCTGGTTCGATGAACACTGAAGCTTTCTTT	CASSSNSGSMNTEAFF
.	.	TRBJ2-2	TRBV4-1	TGCGCCAGCAGCCAAGACGCGGGAACGAACACCGGGGAGCTGTTTTTT	CASSQDAGTNTGELFF
TRBD1	few	TRBJ1-6	TRBV29-1	TGCAGCGTCTACAACCGGGACAGGGGAAATTCACCCCTCCACTTT	CSVYNRDRGNSPLHF
.	few	TRBJ1-1	TRBV2	TGTGCCAGCAGGCCACTGGGCAGAAAGAACACTGAAGCTTTCTTT	CASRPLGRKNTEAFF
TRBD1	.	TRBJ2-2	TRBV7-8	TGTGCCAGCAGCCACCGGACCAAGGGGACAGAGATCACCGGGGAGCTGTTTTTT	CASSHRTKGTEITGELFF
.	.	TRBJ2-4	TRBV28	TGTGCCAGCAGTTTATACGACGTCCAAAACATTCAGTACTTC	CASSLYDVQNIQYF
TRBD1	few	TRBJ1-5	TRBV2	TGTGCCAGCACTGAACAGGGGCCTTCCGCCCAGCATTTT	CASTEQGPSAQHF
.	.	TRBJ2-7	TRBV25-1	TGTGCCAGCAGTGAAACCCACAGGGGGGGATTGCGCGAGCAGTACTTC	CASSETHRGGLREQYF
.	.	TRBJ2-7	TRBV7-8	TGTGCCAGCAGCTCCCGCGGGGGCCAGACCCACGAGCAGTACTTC	CASSSRGGQTHEQYF
.	.	TRBJ2-5	TRBV7-2	TGTGCCAGCGAGGAGGTCGGGGAGACCCAGTACTTC	CASEEVGETQYF
.	once	TRBJ1-5	TRBV6-6	TGTGCCAGCAGTTATAGCTCGAGCAATCAGCCCCAGCATTTT	CASSYSSSNQPQHF
TRBD2	once	TRBJ2-1	TRBV28	TGTGCCAGCAGGGTTACTAGCGGGGGGGCGCCGTTCTTC	CASRVTSGGAPFF
.	few	TRBJ1-6	TRBV18	TGTGCCAGCTCACTCGAATCCTATAATTCACCCCTCCACTTT	CASSLESYNSPLHF
.	.	TRBJ1-4	TRBV7-4	TGTGCCAGCAGCCCTCGAGGCAGGCCAACGTACGGCGGGAAATTTACCGAAAAACTGTTTTTT	CASSPRGRPTYGGKFTEKLFF